These T cell receptor beta chains were read from a single sample in a study of T-cell reconstitution after alpha-beta-depleted transplantation in children. TCRdb fed the PCR reads into MiXCR, producing one record per CDR3 protein. The table has fewer than 550,000 distinct CDR3 sequences, 11% seen once. This sample comprised PBMCs, mostly from graft donor cells, obtained 180 days after TCRalphabeta/CD19-depleted stem cell transplant. These receptors originate from a female patient between 2 and 10 years old who had a stem cell transplant for aplastic anemia, so the T cells may come from the graft donor. The CDR3 runs from the conserved cysteine through the conserved F or W. The D gene is left open where the match is weak. Where a row states a size, it is once, few, many or the class of an expanded clone; other rows omit it.

D gene: TRBD1; J gene: TRBJ2-7; V gene: TRBV10-3; clone size: many; CDR3 protein: CAISEPGQGSYEQYF; CDR3 DNA: TGTGCCATCAGTGAACCGGGACAGGGATCCTACGAGCAGTACTTC
D gene: TRBD2; J gene: TRBJ2-5; V gene: TRBV12-3/TRBV12-4; clone size: few; CDR3 protein: CASSSLAGEYF; CDR3 DNA: TGTGCCAGCAGTTCGCTCGCGGGGGAGTACTTC
D gene: .; J gene: TRBJ2-5; V gene: TRBV5-1; clone size: many; CDR3 protein: CASSLWADYQETQYF; CDR3 DNA: TGCGCCAGCAGCTTGTGGGCGGACTACCAAGAGACCCAGTACTTC
D gene: .; J gene: TRBJ2-3; V gene: TRBV20-1; clone size: .; CDR3 protein: CSARGLGANTQYF; CDR3 DNA: TGCAGTGCTAGGGGACTGGGAGCTAATACGCAGTATTTT
D gene: .; J gene: TRBJ2-5; V gene: TRBV2; clone size: .; CDR3 protein: CATRQAGETQYF; CDR3 DNA: TGTGCCACCCGTCAAGCGGGAGAGACCCAGTACTTC
D gene: TRBD2; J gene: TRBJ2-7; V gene: TRBV5-1; clone size: few; CDR3 protein: CASSSISGTSYEQYF; CDR3 DNA: TGCGCCAGCAGCTCAATCAGCGGGACTTCCTACGAGCAGTACTTC
D gene: TRBD2; J gene: TRBJ2-5; V gene: TRBV29-1; clone size: few; CDR3 protein: CSVGPGGSRRF; CDR3 DNA: TGCAGCGTCGGGCCCGGGGGGTCCCGGCGGTTC
D gene: TRBD1; J gene: TRBJ1-2; V gene: TRBV5-1; clone size: few; CDR3 protein: CASSLPKGTANYGYTF; CDR3 DNA: TGCGCCAGCAGCTTGCCAAAGGGGACAGCTAACTATGGCTACACCTTC
D gene: .; J gene: TRBJ1-5; V gene: TRBV4-2; clone size: .; CDR3 protein: CASSQDGYQPQHF; CDR3 DNA: TGTGCCAGCAGCCAAGATGGGTATCAGCCCCAGCATTTT
D gene: .; J gene: TRBJ2-3; V gene: TRBV25-1; clone size: .; CDR3 protein: CASSEFLGPTDTQYF; CDR3 DNA: TGTGCCAGCAGTGAATTCTTGGGCCCCACAGATACGCAGTATTTT
D gene: .; J gene: TRBJ2-7; V gene: TRBV20-1; clone size: few; CDR3 protein: CSAAPDYSYEQYF; CDR3 DNA: TGCAGTGCTGCCCCGGACTACTCCTACGAGCAGTACTTC
D gene: .; J gene: TRBJ1-6; V gene: TRBV20-1; clone size: few; CDR3 protein: CSARDPKGGNSPLHF; CDR3 DNA: TGCAGTGCTAGAGATCCGAAGGGAGGTAATTCACCCCTCCACTTT
D gene: TRBD1; J gene: TRBJ2-1; V gene: TRBV15; clone size: few; CDR3 protein: CATLTGNNEQFF; CDR3 DNA: TGTGCCACCCTGACAGGGAACAATGAGCAGTTCTTC
D gene: TRBD1; J gene: TRBJ1-2; V gene: TRBV30; clone size: .; CDR3 protein: CAWSPGGNSGYTF; CDR3 DNA: TGTGCCTGGAGCCCAGGGGGCAACTCGGGCTACACCTTC
D gene: .; J gene: TRBJ2-3; V gene: TRBV24-1; clone size: medium-sized; CDR3 protein: CATSVLDTDTQYF; CDR3 DNA: TGTGCCACCAGTGTCCTAGACACAGATACGCAGTATTTT
D gene: TRBD1; J gene: TRBJ1-1; V gene: TRBV5-1; clone size: few; CDR3 protein: CASSSDRAPEAFF; CDR3 DNA: TGCGCCAGCAGTAGCGACAGGGCACCGGAAGCTTTCTTT
D gene: .; J gene: TRBJ2-5; V gene: TRBV5-1; clone size: few; CDR3 protein: CASSLVSRRQAGRPLYQETQYF; CDR3 DNA: TGCGCCAGCAGCTTGGTCTCGAGGCGACAGGCGGGGAGGCCCTTGTACCAAGAGACCCAGTACTTC
D gene: .; J gene: TRBJ2-7; V gene: TRBV20-1; clone size: .; CDR3 protein: CSATYPSGTDNCF; CDR3 DNA: TGCAGTGCTACCTACCCCTCGGGGACTGATAATTGCTTC
D gene: .; J gene: TRBJ2-1; V gene: TRBV2; clone size: few; CDR3 protein: CASTQTPGLNEQFF; CDR3 DNA: TGTGCCAGCACCCAAACCCCCGGACTTAATGAGCAGTTCTTC
D gene: .; J gene: TRBJ2-3; V gene: TRBV19; clone size: .; CDR3 protein: CASSISTLNTDTQYF; CDR3 DNA: TGTGCCAGTAGTATTAGTACTCTAAACACAGATACGCAGTATTTT
D gene: .; J gene: TRBJ2-3; V gene: TRBV7-9; clone size: .; CDR3 protein: CASSLEGPGGTDTQYF; CDR3 DNA: TGTGCCAGCAGCTTAGAGGGCCCCGGGGGCACAGATACGCAGTATTTT
D gene: .; J gene: TRBJ2-1; V gene: TRBV7-2; clone size: few; CDR3 protein: CASSIRALDYNEQFF; CDR3 DNA: TGTGCCAGCAGCATCCGGGCCCTAGATTACAATGAGCAGTTCTTC
D gene: .; J gene: TRBJ1-4; V gene: TRBV6-1; clone size: .; CDR3 protein: CASSPGGAEKLFF; CDR3 DNA: TGTGCCAGCAGTCCGGGGGGGGCTGAAAAACTGTTTTTT
D gene: .; J gene: TRBJ2-7; V gene: TRBV5-1; clone size: few; CDR3 protein: CASSFRGTRTYEQYF; CDR3 DNA: TGCGCCAGCAGCTTTAGGGGGACAAGAACCTACGAGCAGTACTTC
D gene: .; J gene: TRBJ2-2; V gene: TRBV30; clone size: few; CDR3 protein: CAWTPGHSNTGELFF; CDR3 DNA: TGTGCCTGGACCCCGGGACACTCAAACACCGGGGAGCTGTTTTTT
D gene: .; J gene: TRBJ2-2; V gene: TRBV12-3/TRBV12-4; clone size: few; CDR3 protein: CASSSFRGGAANTGELFF; CDR3 DNA: TGTGCCAGCAGTTCCTTCCGCGGCGGGGCGGCGAACACCGGGGAGCTGTTTTTT
D gene: TRBD2; J gene: TRBJ2-1; V gene: TRBV9; clone size: few; CDR3 protein: CASSGSGAYNEQFF; CDR3 DNA: TGTGCCAGCAGCGGTAGCGGGGCCTACAATGAGCAGTTCTTC
D gene: .; J gene: TRBJ2-7; V gene: TRBV18; clone size: few; CDR3 protein: CASSKLESHEQYF; CDR3 DNA: TGTGCCAGCTCAAAACTAGAGTCCCACGAGCAGTACTTC